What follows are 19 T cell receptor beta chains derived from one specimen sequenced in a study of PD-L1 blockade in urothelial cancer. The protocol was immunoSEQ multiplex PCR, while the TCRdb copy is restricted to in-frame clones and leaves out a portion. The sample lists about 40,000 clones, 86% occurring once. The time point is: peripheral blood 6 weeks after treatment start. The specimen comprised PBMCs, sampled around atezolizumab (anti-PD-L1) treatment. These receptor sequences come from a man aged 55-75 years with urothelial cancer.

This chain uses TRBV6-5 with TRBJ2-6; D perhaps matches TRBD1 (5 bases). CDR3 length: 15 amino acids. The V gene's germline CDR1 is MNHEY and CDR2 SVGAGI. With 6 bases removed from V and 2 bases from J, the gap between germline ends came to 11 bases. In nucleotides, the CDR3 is TGTGCCAGCAGCCGCTCCAGGGCTGGGGCCAACGTCCTGACTTTC. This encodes CASSRSRAGANVLTF.

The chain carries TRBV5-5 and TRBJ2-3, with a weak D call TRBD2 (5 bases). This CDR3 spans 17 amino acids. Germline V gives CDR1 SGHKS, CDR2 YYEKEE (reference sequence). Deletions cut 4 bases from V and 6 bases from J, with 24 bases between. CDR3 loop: CASSPSRALPALDTQYF. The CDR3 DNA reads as TGTGCCAGCAGCCCGTCGCGGGCACTTCCCGCTTTGGATACGCAGTATTTT.

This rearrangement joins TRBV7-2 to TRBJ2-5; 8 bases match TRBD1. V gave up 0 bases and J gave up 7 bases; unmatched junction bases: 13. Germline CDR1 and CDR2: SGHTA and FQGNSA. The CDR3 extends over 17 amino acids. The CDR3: CASSLASGRGRMVTQYF. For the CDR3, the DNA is TGTGCCAGCAGCTTAGCCTCGGGCAGGGGGCGGATGGTGACCCAGTACTTC.

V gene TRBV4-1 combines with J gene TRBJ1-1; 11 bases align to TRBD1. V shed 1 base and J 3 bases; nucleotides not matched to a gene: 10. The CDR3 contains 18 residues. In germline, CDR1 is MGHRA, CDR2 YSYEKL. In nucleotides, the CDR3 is TGCGCCAGCAGCCAAGTAGGGGGACAGGGGGTCGAGGACACTGAAGCTTTCTTT. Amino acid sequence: CASSQVGGQGVEDTEAFF.

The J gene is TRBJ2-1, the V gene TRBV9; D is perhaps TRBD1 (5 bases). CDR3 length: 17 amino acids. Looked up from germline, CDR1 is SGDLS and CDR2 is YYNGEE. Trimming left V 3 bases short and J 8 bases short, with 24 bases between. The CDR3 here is CASSALGSSIGVHEQFF. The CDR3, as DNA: TGTGCCAGCAGCGCCCTGGGGTCGTCCATAGGGGTCCATGAGCAGTTCTTC.

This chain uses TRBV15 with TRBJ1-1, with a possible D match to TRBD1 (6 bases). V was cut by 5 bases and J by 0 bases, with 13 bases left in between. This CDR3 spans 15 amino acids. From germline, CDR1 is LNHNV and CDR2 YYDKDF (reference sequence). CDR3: CATSARDNLNTEAFF. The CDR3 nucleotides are TGTGCCACCAGCGCCCGGGACAATTTGAACACTGAAGCTTTCTTT.

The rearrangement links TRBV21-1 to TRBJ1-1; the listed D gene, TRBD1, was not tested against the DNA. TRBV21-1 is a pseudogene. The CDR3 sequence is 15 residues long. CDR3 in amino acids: CASSKGKTGNTEAFF. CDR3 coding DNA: TGTGCCAGCAGCAAAGGGAAGACAGGAAACACTGAAGCTTTCTTT.

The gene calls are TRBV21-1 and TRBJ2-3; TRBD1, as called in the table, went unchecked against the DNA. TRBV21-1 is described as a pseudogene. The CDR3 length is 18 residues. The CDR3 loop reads CASSIPLDGGSVTDTQYF. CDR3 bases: TGTGCCAGCAGCATACCCCTCGATGGGGGCAGCGTAACAGATACGCAGTATTTT.

For the CDR3, the DNA is TGTGCCAGCAGCTTAAACCGACAGGGGACCGGTGGTGGGGCCAACGTCCTGACTTTC. It encodes CASSLNRQGTGGGANVLTF. The chain uses TRBV7-3 and TRBJ2-6; TRBD1 aligns across 8 bases. This CDR3 is built from 19 residues. After removal of 1 base from V and 3 bases from J, the junction contained 11 bases not matched to a gene. CDR1 SGHTA and CDR2 FQGTGA come from the germline V gene.

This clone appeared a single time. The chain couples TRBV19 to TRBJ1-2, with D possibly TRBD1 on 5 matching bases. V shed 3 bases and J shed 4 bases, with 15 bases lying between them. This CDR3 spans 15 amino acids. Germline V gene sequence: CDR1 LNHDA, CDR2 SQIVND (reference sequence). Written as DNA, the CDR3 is TGTGCCAGTAGTATTATGGGGCCGCCTGCCTATGGCTACACCTTC. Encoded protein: CASSIMGPPAYGYTF.

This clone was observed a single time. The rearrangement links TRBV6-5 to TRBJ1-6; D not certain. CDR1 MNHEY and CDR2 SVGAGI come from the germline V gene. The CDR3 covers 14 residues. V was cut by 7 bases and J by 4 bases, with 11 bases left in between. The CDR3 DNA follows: TGTGCCAGCACGCAGACGGGTTATAATTCACCCCTCCACTTT. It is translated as CASTQTGYNSPLHF.

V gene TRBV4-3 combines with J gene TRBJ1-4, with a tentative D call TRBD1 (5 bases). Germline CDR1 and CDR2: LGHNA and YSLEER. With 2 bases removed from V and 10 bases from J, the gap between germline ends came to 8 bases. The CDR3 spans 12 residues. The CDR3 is CASSQYGGKLFF. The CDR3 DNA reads TGCGCCAGCAGCCAATACGGGGGAAAACTGTTTTTT.

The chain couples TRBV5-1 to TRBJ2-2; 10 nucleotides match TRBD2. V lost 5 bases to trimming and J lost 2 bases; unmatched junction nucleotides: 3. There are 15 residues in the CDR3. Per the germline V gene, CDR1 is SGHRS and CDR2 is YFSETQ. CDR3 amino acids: CASRLAGGNTGELFF. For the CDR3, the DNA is TGCGCCAGCAGGTTAGCGGGAGGTAACACCGGGGAGCTGTTTTTT.

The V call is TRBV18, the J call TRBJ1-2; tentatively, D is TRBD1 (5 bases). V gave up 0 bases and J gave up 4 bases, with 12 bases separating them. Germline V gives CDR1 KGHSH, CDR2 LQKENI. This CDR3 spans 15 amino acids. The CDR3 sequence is CASSPPGGAGYGYTF. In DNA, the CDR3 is TGTGCCAGCTCACCACCGGGAGGGGCTGGCTATGGCTACACCTTC.

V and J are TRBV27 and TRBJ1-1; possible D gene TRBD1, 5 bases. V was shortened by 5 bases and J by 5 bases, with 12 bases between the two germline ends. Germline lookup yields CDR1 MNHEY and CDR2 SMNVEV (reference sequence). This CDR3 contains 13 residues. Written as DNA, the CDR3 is TGTGCCAGCAGTCCCCTAGGGGAAACTGAAGCTTTCTTT. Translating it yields CASSPLGETEAFF.

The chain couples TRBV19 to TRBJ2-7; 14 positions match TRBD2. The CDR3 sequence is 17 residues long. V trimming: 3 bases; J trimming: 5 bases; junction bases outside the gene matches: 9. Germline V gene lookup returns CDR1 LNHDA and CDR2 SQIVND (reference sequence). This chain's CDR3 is CASSMGTSGSVIHEQYF. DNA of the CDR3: TGTGCCAGTAGTATGGGGACTAGCGGGAGTGTAATCCACGAGCAGTACTTC.

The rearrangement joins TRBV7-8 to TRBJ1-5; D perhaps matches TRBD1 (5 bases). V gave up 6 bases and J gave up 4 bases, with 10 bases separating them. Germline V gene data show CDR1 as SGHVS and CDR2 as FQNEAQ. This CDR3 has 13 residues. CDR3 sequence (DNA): TGTGCCAGCAGTCGCCAGGGAAATCAGCCCCAGCATTTT. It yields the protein CASSRQGNQPQHF.

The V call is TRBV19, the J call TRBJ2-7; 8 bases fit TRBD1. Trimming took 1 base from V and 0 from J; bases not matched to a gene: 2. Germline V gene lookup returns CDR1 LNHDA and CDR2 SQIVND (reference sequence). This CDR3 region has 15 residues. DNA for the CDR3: TGTGCCAGTAGTATAGGGACAGGGAGCTCCTACGAGCAGTACTTC. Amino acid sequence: CASSIGTGSSYEQYF.

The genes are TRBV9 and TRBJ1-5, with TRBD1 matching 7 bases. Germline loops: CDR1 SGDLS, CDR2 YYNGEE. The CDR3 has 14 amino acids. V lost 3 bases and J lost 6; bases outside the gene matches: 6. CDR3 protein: CASSDGTERQPQHF. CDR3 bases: TGTGCCAGCAGCGACGGGACAGAGCGTCAGCCCCAGCATTTT.